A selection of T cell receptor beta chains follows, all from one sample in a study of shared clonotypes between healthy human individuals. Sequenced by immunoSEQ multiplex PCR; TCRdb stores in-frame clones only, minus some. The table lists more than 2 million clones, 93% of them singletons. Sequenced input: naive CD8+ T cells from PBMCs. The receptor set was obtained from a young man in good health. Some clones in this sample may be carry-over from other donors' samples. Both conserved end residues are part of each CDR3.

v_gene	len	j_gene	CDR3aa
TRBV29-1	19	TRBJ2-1	CSVVRTSGRPTPGFNEQFF
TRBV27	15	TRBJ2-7	CASSLWASGLYEQYF
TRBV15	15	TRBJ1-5	CATSRDPRGNQPQHF
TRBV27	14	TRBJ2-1	CASSYETSSNEQFF
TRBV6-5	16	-	CASSYLAGGSPREQYF
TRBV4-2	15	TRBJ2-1	CASSQVGGPYNEQFF
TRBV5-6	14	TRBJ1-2	CASSRSTGRDGYTF
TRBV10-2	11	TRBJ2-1	CASRTASEQFF
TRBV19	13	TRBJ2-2	CASSLASTGELFF
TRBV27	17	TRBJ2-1	CASSSPGLAPSYNEQFF
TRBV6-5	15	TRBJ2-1	CASSPLAGGPDEQFF
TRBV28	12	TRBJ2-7	CASGERQNEQYF